Below are 21 T cell receptor beta chains sequenced from a single sample in a study of regulatory T cells in long-lasting Graves disease (dated by TCRdb to about 2021). Per the publication, the time point label means: newly diagnosed GD, antithyroid drugs for less than 3 months. RNA was extracted from PBMCs in TRIzol for both TCR sequencing and RNA sequencing. The protocol used for the library was multiplex PCR. Sequencing used an Illumina HiSeq 4000. To build TCR beta libraries, CDR3 regions were amplified by Arm-PCR using iRepertoire HTBI primers. The public sequencing data were trimmed at Q25 with fastp and processed into clonotypes with MiXCR by TCRdb, which kept only in-frame beta chains. Each CDR3 protein gets just one entry, which takes the most common genes and DNA from the rows behind it. This sample lists almost 450,000 distinct CDR3 sequences; about 15% were detected once. The ten largest clones represent around 10% of the sample.

Separately, the same data were catalogued under a study of T cells in Graves' hyperthyroidism and ophthalmopathy.

The material was peripheral blood mononuclear cells (PBMCs), obtained at new diagnosis, from a patient treated with antithyroid drugs. Every receptor here comes from a woman younger than 45 with Graves disease. Donor details come from another sample of the same person, matched by shared clones.

Ten or more counts support this clonotype. The gene calls are TRBV2 and TRBJ2-3; 12 bases line up with TRBD2. Looked up from germline, CDR1 is SNHLY and CDR2 is FYNNEI. The CDR3 totals 17 residues. The J segment lost 3 bases and the V segment lost 6 bases, leaving 10 bases of the junction unmatched. The CDR3 loop reads CASRERLAGASTDTQYF. CDR3 in DNA: TGTGCCAGCAGGGAAAGACTAGCGGGAGCGTCAACAGATACGCAGTATTTT.

This clonotype was seen many times. CDR3 sequence: CAWGPSGAWYEQFF. The CDR3, as DNA: TGTGCCTGGGGACCTAGCGGAGCTTGGTATGAGCAGTTCTTC. J is TRBJ2-1 and V is TRBV30; the match to TRBD2 covers 7 bases. CDR3 size: 14 residues. V was pared by 5 bases and J by 8 bases, with 12 bases of the junction left unmatched. Germline V gene sequence: CDR1 GTSNPN, CDR2 SVGIG (reference sequence).

This clonotype has ten or more counts. The rearrangement uses TRBV4-2 and TRBJ2-1, with D uncertain. Trimming took 1 base from V and 1 from J, leaving 11 bases between them. The CDR3 contains 16 residues. Per germline, CDR1 LGHNA and CDR2 YNFKEQ. The CDR3 sequence is CASSQVPRASYNEQFF. The CDR3 nucleotides are TGTGCCAGCAGCCAAGTCCCTCGGGCGTCCTACAATGAGCAGTTCTTC.

This rearrangement joins TRBV28 to TRBJ2-2; 9 nucleotides agree with TRBD2. The V segment lost 5 bases and the J segment 1 base; nucleotides outside the gene matches: 5. Germline CDR1 is MDHEN and CDR2 is SYDVKM. The CDR3 length is 16 residues. CDR3 region: CASSATAGGNTGELFF. CDR3 coding DNA: TGTGCCAGCAGTGCAACAGCGGGAGGGAACACCGGGGAGCTGTTTTTT.

This clonotype was counted at least ten times. V gene TRBV5-1 combines with J gene TRBJ2-2, with 9 bases aligning to TRBD2. The CDR3 sequence is 16 residues long. The trim removed 0 bases at V and 4 bases at J, leaving 4 bases unmatched. Per germline, CDR1 SGHRS and CDR2 YFSETQ. CDR3 in amino acids: CASSLAASGATGELFF. CDR3 nucleotide sequence: TGCGCCAGCAGCTTGGCGGCTAGCGGGGCCACCGGGGAGCTGTTTTTT.

This clonotype was counted only a few times. The rearrangement joins TRBV13 to TRBJ1-1; D unclear. The V end lost 4 bases, the J end lost 5 bases, and 11 bases lay between the germline ends. Germline-derived CDR1 and CDR2 are PRHDT and FYEKMQ (reference sequence). This CDR3 has 13 amino acids. For the CDR3, the DNA is TGTGCCAGCAGCTATCTGTCCGGAACTGAAGCTTTCTTT. This translates into CASSYLSGTEAFF.

This clonotype has ten or more counts. This sequence joins TRBV28 and TRBJ2-4; 7 bases align to TRBD1. With V trimmed by 1 base and J by 11 bases, 14 bases remained unmatched. Germline CDR1 is MDHEN and CDR2 is SYDVKM. This CDR3 is 16 amino acids long. The CDR3: CASSLSLTGYALFQYF. CDR3 DNA sequence: TGTGCCAGCAGTTTATCTCTGACAGGGTATGCACTCTTTCAGTACTTC.

With regard to this clonotype: A far larger clone is just one base off, so this is likely a read error. The chain joins TRBV11-2 to TRBJ2-1; D is unclear. The CDR3 loop spans 11 amino acids. The V gene's germline CDR1 is SGHAT and CDR2 FQNNGV. Trimming stripped 3 bases from V and 10 bases from J, with 7 bases between. This chain's CDR3 is CASSFGPEQFF. DNA for the CDR3: TGTGCCAGCAGCTTCGGGCCCGAGCAGTTCTTC.

This chain links TRBV2 with TRBJ2-3; 14 bases fit TRBD2. Per the germline V gene, CDR1 is SNHLY and CDR2 is FYNNEI. The junction had 5 bases not matched to a gene; V was cut back by 4 bases and J by 5 bases. CDR3 size: 16 residues. The CDR3 coding sequence is TGTGCCAGCAGTGGACTAGCGGGAGGGCCGGTAGATACGCAGTATTTT. Protein: CASSGLAGGPVDTQYF.

The chain employs TRBV20-1 and TRBJ1-4; a weak D match, TRBD1 (6 bases). The CDR3 runs to 14 residues. Germline loops: CDR1 DFQATT, CDR2 SNEGSKA (reference sequence). Trimming cost V 2 bases and J 4 bases, with 11 bases left between them. The CDR3 here is CSARQQGGNEKLFF. Here the CDR3 DNA reads TGCAGTGCTAGACAACAGGGAGGTAATGAAAAACTGTTTTTT.

This clonotype was seen at least ten times. The rearrangement uses TRBV30 and TRBJ2-5; D is perhaps TRBD1 or TRBD2 (5 bases each). Germline V lookup: CDR1 GTSNPN, CDR2 SVGIG (reference sequence). This CDR3 contains 15 residues. With 5 bases removed from V and 10 bases from J, the gap between germline ends came to 26 bases. CDR3 protein: CAWVSSGSPRVGQYF. CDR3 DNA: TGTGCCTGGGTATCCTCAGGGAGCCCCAGGGTGGGCCAGTACTTC.

As to this clonotype: With a far larger clone one base away, a read error is the likely cause. This CDR3 reads CASSLGINLPQHF. The CDR3 DNA is TGTGCCAGCAGCTTAGGCATAAATCTGCCCCAGCATTTT. This chain connects TRBV2 to TRBJ1-5, with D unclear. The germline CDR1 and CDR2 sequences are SNHLY and FYNNEI. The CDR3 extends over 13 amino acids.

This clonotype occurred many times. J is TRBJ2-1 and V is TRBV7-3; 8 bases fit TRBD2. The CDR3 consists of 14 residues. Germline V lookup: CDR1 SGHTA, CDR2 FQGTGA. The V gene end was trimmed by 5 bases and the J gene end by 6 bases; junction bases not matched to a gene: 6. The CDR3 protein is CASSPGGTPNEQFF. CDR3 sequence (DNA): TGTGCCAGCAGCCCGGGGGGGACCCCCAATGAGCAGTTCTTC. The full variable domain, completed using reference TRBV7-3 and TRBJ2-1, is GAGVSQTPSNKVTEKGKYVELRCDPISGHTALYWYRQSLGQGPEFLIYFQGTGAADDSGLPNDRFFAVRPEGSVSTLKIQRTERGDSAVYLCASSPGGTPNEQFFGPGTRLTVL.

This clonotype was detected ten times or more. This chain connects TRBV13 to TRBJ1-3, with a possible D match to TRBD1 (5 bases). The CDR3 sequence is 15 residues long. V shed 2 bases and J shed 3 bases, with 11 bases lying between them. Germline CDR1 is PRHDT and CDR2 is FYEKMQ (reference sequence). For the CDR3, the DNA is TGTGCCAGCAGCTTATTAGGGGCTGGTGGAAACACCATATATTTT. Its translation: CASSLLGAGGNTIYF.

The chain links TRBV6-5 to TRBJ2-1, with a possible D match to TRBD1 (5 bases). Deletions cut 4 bases from V and 1 base from J, with 17 bases between. Germline V lookup: CDR1 MNHEY, CDR2 SVGAGI. The CDR3 is made up of 17 amino acids. The CDR3 loop reads CASSWATASISYNEQFF. As DNA, the CDR3 is TGTGCCAGCAGTTGGGCGACAGCGAGCATTTCCTACAATGAGCAGTTCTTC.

This clonotype was detected a few times. This sequence joins TRBV4-1 and TRBJ2-7; D may be TRBD1 (5 bases). Trimming left V 1 base short and J 5 bases short, with 12 bases between. Germline V gives CDR1 MGHRA, CDR2 YSYEKL. CDR3 length: 14 amino acids. The DNA of the CDR3 is TGCGCCAGCAGCCAAGTCCCAGGGTATGACGAGCAGTACTTC. Protein product: CASSQVPGYDEQYF.

On this clonotype: One base away lies a much larger clone, so this may be a sequencing read error. The V gene is TRBV20-1, the J gene TRBJ2-7, with D uncertain. This CDR3 is built from 14 residues. The germline gives CDR1 DFQATT, CDR2 SNEGSKA (reference sequence). CDR3 coding DNA: TGCAGTGCACCATTAACCAGTTCAACCTACGAGCTGTACTTC. The encoded protein is CSAPLTSSTYELYF.

This clonotype was picked up a small number of times. At one boundary the junction diverges from the germline segment, which might be a read error. The chain uses TRBV6-1 and TRBJ1-1; 8 bases are shared with TRBD1. CDR3 length: 14 amino acids. CDR1 and CDR2 (germline): MNHNS, SASEGT. CDR3 DNA: TGTGCCAGCAGCTACCGACAGGGGAACGCTGAAGCTTTCTTT. It specifies CASSYRQGNAEAFF.

This clonotype has ten or more counts. The rearrangement uses TRBV6-2 or TRBV6-3 and TRBJ2-1; D gene ambiguous. There are 12 residues in the CDR3. V shed 1 base and J shed 7 bases, with 5 bases lying between them. Germline-derived CDR1 and CDR2 are MNHEY and SVGEGT. CDR3 protein: CASSYYENEQFF. CDR3 in DNA: TGTGCCAGCAGTTACTACGAAAATGAGCAGTTCTTC.

The chain carries TRBV6-6 and TRBJ2-7; tentatively, D is TRBD1 (6 bases). V shed 0 bases and J shed 3 bases, with 12 bases lying between them. In germline, CDR1 is MNHNY, CDR2 SVGAGI (reference sequence). This CDR3 comprises 15 residues. For the CDR3, the DNA is TGTGCCAGCAGTTACTCGAGCGACAGGAACTACGAGCAGTACTTC. This codes for CASSYSSDRNYEQYF.

This clonotype was counted many times. The rearrangement links TRBV24-1 to TRBJ1-5, with D unresolved. The CDR3 covers 12 residues. Germline V gene data show CDR1 as KGHDR and CDR2 as SFDVKD. The germline V and J ends were trimmed by 2 bases and 7 bases, with 5 bases remaining between them. The CDR3 region is CATSDSGQPQHF. CDR3 nucleotides: TGTGCCACCAGTGATTCTGGACAGCCCCAGCATTTT.